These 17 T cell receptor beta chains came from one sample sequenced in a study of Ad26.COV2.S vaccination and SARS-CoV-2 variants. The method was immunoSEQ multiplex PCR; TCRdb's version includes in-frame clones alone and lacks a portion of them. The table has tens of thousands of clones, about 83% seen once. Sequenced material: peripheral blood, taken after recovery from COVID-19. The receptors shown here come from a human donor who had recovered from COVID-19.

This clone showed up just a few times. CDR3 in amino acids: CATSREGAGELFF. In DNA, the CDR3 is TGTGCCACCAGCAGAGAGGGAGCCGGGGAGCTGTTTTTT. The rearrangement joins TRBV15 to TRBJ2-2; perhaps TRBD2 as D (5 bases). The germline V and J ends were trimmed by 0 bases and 6 bases, with 5 bases remaining between them. The CDR3 sequence is 13 residues long. Germline CDR1 and CDR2: LNHNV and YYDKDF (reference sequence).

The V and J genes are TRBV5-8 and TRBJ2-6; D possibly matches TRBD1 or TRBD2 (5 bases each). Germline V gene lookup returns CDR1 SGHTS and CDR2 YDEGEE. V was trimmed by 2 bases and J by 1 base, leaving 16 bases between them. This CDR3 is 18 amino acids long. The CDR3 DNA reads as TGTGCCAGCAGCTTTCGTGGCAGGGAGCGGTCTGGGGCCAACGTCCTGACTTTC. Encoded protein: CASSFRGRERSGANVLTF.

The chain joins TRBV11-2 to TRBJ1-2; TRBD1 aligns across 9 bases. The CDR3 has 17 residues. CDR1 is SGHAT and CDR2 is FQNNGV in the germline V gene. Unmatched junction bases numbered 13, after V lost 1 base and J lost 7 bases. The CDR3 region is CASSLGPWGQGFFGYTF. Here the CDR3 DNA reads TGTGCCAGCAGCTTAGGCCCCTGGGGACAGGGTTTCTTTGGCTACACCTTC. The complete variable domain, with remaining parts taken from reference TRBV11-2 and TRBJ1-2, reads EAGVAQSPRYKIIEKRQSVAFWCNPISGHATLYWYQQILGQGPKLLIQFQNNGVVDDSQLPKDRFSAERLKGVDSTLKIQPAKLEDSAVYLCASSLGPWGQGFFGYTFGSGTRLTVV.

This chain uses TRBV10-2 with TRBJ1-1; 8 bases match TRBD1. The length of the CDR3 is 17 residues. Germline V gene lookup returns CDR1 WSHSY and CDR2 SAAADI. Unmatched junction bases numbered 11, after V lost 3 bases and J lost 2 bases. Written as DNA, the CDR3 is TGCGCCAGCAGTGAACCCCCGGACAGGGAAGGAAACACTGAAGCTTTCTTT. This translates into CASSEPPDREGNTEAFF.

The chain joins TRBV12-3 or TRBV12-4 to TRBJ1-1; D remains ambiguous. V was trimmed by 6 bases and J by 7 bases, leaving 12 bases between them. CDR3 size: 12 residues. This chain's CDR3 is CASRFSTGEAFF. The CDR3 coding sequence is TGTGCCAGCAGGTTTTCAACGGGTGAAGCTTTCTTT.

CDR3 region: CASSSDGRGAEKLFF. Written as DNA, the CDR3 is TGTGCCAGCAGCTCGGATGGCCGGGGAGCGGAAAAACTGTTTTTT. The chain links TRBV7-2 to TRBJ1-4; D uncertain. The CDR3 spans 15 residues. Per germline, CDR1 SGHTA and CDR2 FQGNSA. The ends were cut back, 4 bases at V and 8 bases at J, with 17 bases in the middle.

The chain employs TRBV4-2 and TRBJ2-4, with 11 bases identical to TRBD2. Germline-derived CDR1 and CDR2 are LGHNA and YNFKEQ. V trimming: 1 base; J trimming: 7 bases; junction bases outside the gene matches: 9. The CDR3 loop spans 17 amino acids. CDR3 in amino acids: CASSQGVGTSGGNIQYF. The CDR3 DNA follows: TGTGCCAGCAGCCAAGGGGTAGGGACTAGCGGAGGGAACATTCAGTACTTC.

The rearrangement uses TRBV7-6 and TRBJ2-7; 9 positions agree with TRBD2. Germline V gene data show CDR1 as SGHVS and CDR2 as FNYEAQ. The junction had 16 bases not matched to a gene; V was cut back by 2 bases and J by 2 bases. The CDR3 spans 19 residues. This CDR3 is CASSLLPSISGSDPYEQYF. Here the CDR3 DNA reads TGTGCCAGCAGCTTATTGCCCTCCATTAGCGGGAGTGATCCCTACGAGCAGTACTTC.

The rearrangement uses TRBV5-1 and TRBJ1-4; D possibly corresponds to TRBD1 (6 bases). V shed 2 bases and J shed 1 base, with 12 bases lying between them. The CDR3 is made up of 16 amino acids. CDR1 is SGHRS, CDR2 YFSETQ, per germline. DNA of the CDR3: TGCGCCAGCAGCTTCGGACAGCGCCTAACTAATGAAAAACTGTTTTTT. This gives the protein CASSFGQRLTNEKLFF.

The chain is built from TRBV11-3 and TRBJ2-3; TRBD2 is a possible D gene (6 bases). The V and J ends lost 5 bases and 1 base respectively, with 16 bases between them. Germline V gene lookup returns CDR1 SGHNT and CDR2 YENEEA. The length of the CDR3 is 16 residues. CDR3 bases: TGTGCCAGCAGCCTGGGGCGGGGTGTGGGCACAGATACGCAGTATTTT. Residues: CASSLGRGVGTDTQYF.

V usage is TRBV5-1 and J usage is TRBJ1-2; possible D gene TRBD1, 5 bases. CDR3 length: 14 amino acids. V dropped 5 bases and J dropped 3 bases, with 14 bases sitting between them. CDR1 is SGHRS and CDR2 is YFSETQ in the germline V gene. CDR3 protein: CASSQETDYYGYTF. CDR3 nucleotide sequence: TGCGCCAGCAGTCAAGAGACAGACTACTATGGCTACACCTTC.

The chain has TRBV5-1 and TRBJ1-3; D unresolved. The CDR3 is 15 amino acids. CDR1 SGHRS and CDR2 YFSETQ come from the germline V gene. V lost 5 bases, J lost 0 bases, and 12 bases lay in between. The CDR3: CASRAGASSGNTIYF. CDR3 bases: TGCGCCAGCAGGGCGGGTGCTAGCTCTGGAAACACCATATATTTT.

The chain recombines TRBV6-5 with TRBJ1-5; D unresolved. V dropped 7 bases and J dropped 2 bases, with 12 bases sitting between them. The CDR3 sequence is 14 residues long. Germline values: CDR1 MNHEY, CDR2 SVGAGI. CDR3 residues: CASIWTGGNQPQHF. In DNA, the CDR3 is TGTGCCAGCATTTGGACCGGCGGCAATCAGCCCCAGCATTTT.

This rearrangement joins TRBV7-9 to TRBJ1-3; a possible D gene is TRBD1 (5 bases). The CDR3 totals 17 residues. Deletions cut 1 base from V and 0 bases from J, with 13 bases between. The germline V gene has CDR1 SEHNR and CDR2 FQNEAQ (reference sequence). CDR3 amino acids: CASSLGAGLYSGNTIYF. As DNA, the CDR3 is TGTGCCAGCAGCTTAGGGGCGGGGCTATACTCTGGAAACACCATATATTTT.

CDR3 region: CASSRQSYNSPLHF. The CDR3 DNA reads as TGTGCCAGCAGCAGGCAGAGCTATAATTCACCCCTCCACTTT. The rearrangement joins TRBV7-9 to TRBJ1-6, with D unresolved. CDR3 size: 14 residues. V lost 5 bases and J 3 bases, leaving 8 bases between the germline ends. Germline CDR1 reads SEHNR; CDR2 reads FQNEAQ (reference sequence).

This chain uses TRBV3-1 (or the pseudogene TRBV3-2) with TRBJ1-2; 7 bases are shared with TRBD1. The V segment lost 0 bases and the J segment 7 bases; nucleotides outside the gene matches: 8. The V gene's germline CDR1 is LGHDT and CDR2 YNNKEL (reference sequence). The CDR3 has 15 amino acids. CDR3 nucleotides: TGTGCCAGCAGCCAAGATGTGAAGGGGGCGGGTGGCTACACCTTC. It is translated as CASSQDVKGAGGYTF.

The chain recombines TRBV5-1 with TRBJ1-2, with TRBD1 as a possible D gene (5 bases). The germline V gene has CDR1 SGHRS and CDR2 YFSETQ. CDR3 length equals 14 residues. V was clipped by 4 bases and J by 2 bases, with 12 bases between them. This CDR3 reads CASSLSGANYGYTF. CDR3 coding DNA: TGCGCCAGCAGCCTCTCCGGGGCAAACTATGGCTACACCTTC.